The 21 T cell receptor beta chains listed next were all sequenced from one sample in a study of blood T cells in healthy people across ages. Next came a second PCR, run for 7 to 11 cycles, which used a sample-barcoded 5' primer along with a J-beta primer mix. Each CDR3 protein gets one entry after TCRdb re-called the 5' RACE reads with MiXCR. This table has about 1,500,000 distinct CDR3 sequences, about 30% appearing once. Sequencing was performed on blood. The receptors stem from a woman aged 25 to 45 in good health.

The sample holds a few counts of this clonotype. Sequence at one end of the junction differs from germline and may be a read error. The V call is TRBV9, the J call TRBJ2-7; TRBD2 is a possible D gene (7 bases). The V gene's germline CDR1 is SGDLS and CDR2 YYNGEE. This CDR3 region has 15 residues. CDR3 nucleotide sequence: TGTGCCAGCGGCGTAGCCGCGGGGGCTTCCTACGAGCAGTACTTC. This codes for CASGVAAGASYEQYF.

This rearrangement joins TRBV12-3 or TRBV12-4 to TRBJ1-1; D remains unclear. The V gene lost 3 bases and the J gene lost 5 bases, with 10 bases spanning the gap. The CDR3 length is 13 residues. CDR3 sequence (DNA): TGTGCCAGCAGTTTGGCATCCAGGACTGAAGCTTTCTTT. It is translated as CASSLASRTEAFF.

A few counts support this clonotype. This sequence joins TRBV5-1 and TRBJ2-1, with a weak D call TRBD2 (5 bases). V lost 6 bases, J lost 4 bases, and 17 bases lay in between. The CDR3 covers 15 residues. CDR1 and CDR2 (germline): SGHRS, YFSETQ. The CDR3 DNA reads TGCGCCAGCAACATCCACGATGGAGGATACAATGAGCAGTTCTTC. Its translation is CASNIHDGGYNEQFF.

This clonotype was seen more than once but under ten times. This CDR3 is CASSPKGAGVGGTQYF. The CDR3 DNA reads as TGTGCCAGCAGCCCTAAGGGGGCGGGGGTAGGGGGTACGCAGTATTTT. V usage is TRBV4-2 and J usage is TRBJ2-3; perhaps D is TRBD1 or TRBD2 (7 bases each). Trimming left V 4 bases short and J 8 bases short, with 22 bases between. This CDR3 comprises 16 residues. Germline-derived CDR1 and CDR2 are LGHNA and YNFKEQ.

There are a few counts of this clonotype. V usage is TRBV5-1 and J usage is TRBJ2-5; 7 positions agree with TRBD2. The CDR3 loop spans 14 amino acids. V dropped 4 bases and J dropped 9; count of bases not matched to a gene: 12. Germline CDR1 is SGHRS and CDR2 is YFSETQ. For the CDR3, the DNA is TGCGCCAGCAGCACGGGACTGACGGCGGGGGCCCAGTACTTC. Protein product: CASSTGLTAGAQYF.

In this sample, this clonotype turned up a few times. V gene TRBV12-3 or TRBV12-4 combines with J gene TRBJ2-3, with 10 bases identical to TRBD2. Trimming removed 5 bases from V and 4 bases from J; junction bases left unmatched: 12. CDR3 length equals 17 residues. For the CDR3, the DNA is TGTGCCAGCAGTCTCTCCCGTGGAGCGGGGGGGCCAGATACGCAGTATTTT. This translates into CASSLSRGAGGPDTQYF.

This clonotype appeared a few times. This sequence joins TRBV27 and TRBJ2-7; weak D call: TRBD1 (5 bases). V was trimmed by 3 bases and J by 6 bases, leaving 15 bases between them. The CDR3 totals 14 residues. Germline CDR1 MNHEY, CDR2 SMNVEV (reference sequence). CDR3 loop: CASSFQGSYSEQYF. In DNA, the CDR3 is TGTGCCAGCAGTTTTCAGGGATCCTACTCCGAGCAGTACTTC.

Ten or more counts support this clonotype. The rearrangement links TRBV6-5 to TRBJ1-5, with D possibly matching TRBD1 (6 bases). There are 15 residues in the CDR3. Trimming cost V 4 bases and J 0 bases, with 10 bases left between them. Germline assignment: CDR1 MNHEY and CDR2 SVGAGI. The CDR3 is CASSFSGDSNQPQHF. CDR3 DNA: TGTGCCAGCAGTTTCTCAGGGGATAGCAATCAGCCCCAGCATTTT.

The rearrangement joins TRBV29-1 to TRBJ2-1; possibly TRBD2 for D (7 bases). CDR1 and CDR2 (germline): SQVTM, ANQGSEA. The V gene lost 0 bases and the J gene lost 5 bases, with 14 bases spanning the gap. The CDR3 contains 15 residues. Here the CDR3 DNA reads TGCAGCGTTGAAGAGGGGGGGGGGCTCCACAATGAGCAGTTCTTC. Translated: CSVEEGGGLHNEQFF.

CDR3 DNA sequence: TGTGCCAGCAGTTTGTGGACAGGGTTCGCCGGGGAGCTGTTTTTT. This encodes CASSLWTGFAGELFF. This sequence joins TRBV28 and TRBJ2-2; TRBD1 matches 8 bases. The CDR3 runs to 15 residues. V was pared by 3 bases and J by 6 bases, with 6 bases of the junction left unmatched. CDR1 and CDR2 (germline): MDHEN, SYDVKM.

The chain couples TRBV7-6 to TRBJ1-5; unclear D gene. Looked up from germline, CDR1 is SGHVS and CDR2 is FNYEAQ. CDR3 size: 14 residues. Trimming shortened V by 5 bases and J by 7 bases, and 15 bases separated the two germline ends. The CDR3: CASSALDTGQPQHF. The CDR3, as DNA: TGTGCCAGCAGCGCCCTGGATACGGGGCAGCCCCAGCATTTT.

This clonotype has at least ten counts. The CDR3 region is CASSGIGSSYEQYF. CDR3 in DNA: TGCGCCAGCAGTGGAATAGGGAGCTCCTACGAGCAGTACTTC. The chain carries TRBV10-2 and TRBJ2-7; D is possibly TRBD2 (5 bases). Germline lookup yields CDR1 WSHSY and CDR2 SAAADI. This CDR3 has 14 residues. The V and J ends lost 4 bases and 0 bases respectively, with 10 bases between them.

In this sample, this clonotype turned up a few times. The rearrangement joins TRBV12-3 or TRBV12-4 to TRBJ1-5; D not certain. The CDR3 length is 13 residues. With 6 bases removed from V and 9 bases from J, the gap between germline ends came to 15 bases. CDR3 in amino acids: CASRSQVNGPQHF. CDR3 in DNA: TGTGCCAGCAGATCGCAGGTTAACGGGCCCCAGCATTTT.

The V gene is TRBV9, the J gene TRBJ2-7; D perhaps matches TRBD1 (5 bases). The V gene's germline CDR1 is SGDLS and CDR2 YYNGEE. The germline V and J ends were trimmed by 2 bases and 5 bases, with 14 bases remaining between them. CDR3 size: 14 residues. CDR3 sequence: CASSVTEDIDEQYF. CDR3 bases: TGTGCCAGCAGCGTGACAGAAGATATCGACGAGCAGTACTTC. Looking up the rest from reference TRBV9 and TRBJ2-7 gives the full variable domain: DSGVTQTPKHLITATGQRVTLRCSPRSGDLSVYWYQQSLDQGLQFLIQYYNGEERAKGNILERFSAQQFPDLHSELNLSSLELGDSALYFCASSVTEDIDEQYFGPGTRLTVT.

This clonotype was counted ten times or more. This rearrangement joins TRBV12-3 or TRBV12-4 to TRBJ2-7, with TRBD2 identical over 12 bases. V trimming: 5 bases; J trimming: 4 bases; junction bases outside the gene matches: 9. There are 16 residues in the CDR3. Here the CDR3 reads CASSKLAGGPRYEQYF. The CDR3 DNA reads TGTGCCAGCAGTAAGCTAGCGGGGGGGCCTCGGTACGAGCAGTACTTC.

In this sample, this clonotype turned up a few times. This chain uses TRBV9 with TRBJ2-5; weak D call: TRBD2 (7 bases). Per the germline V gene, CDR1 is SGDLS and CDR2 is YYNGEE. The CDR3 length is 14 residues. V shed 4 bases and J shed 5 bases, with 15 bases lying between them. The CDR3 sequence: CASSRGGGEETQYF. In DNA, the CDR3 is TGTGCCAGCAGCAGGGGCGGGGGCGAGGAGACCCAGTACTTC.

The chain links TRBV3-1 to TRBJ2-1, with 11 positions matching TRBD2. The CDR3 extends over 16 amino acids. V lost 4 bases to trimming and J lost 6 bases; unmatched junction nucleotides: 8. Germline V gene sequence: CDR1 LGHDT, CDR2 YNNKEL (reference sequence). For the CDR3, the DNA is TGTGCCAGCAGCCCTGTGGCTAGCGGGGGGTTCAATGAGCAGTTCTTC. It is translated as CASSPVASGGFNEQFF.

This clonotype was counted a few times. V usage is TRBV5-1 and J usage is TRBJ2-5; 7 positions match TRBD2. Germline CDR1 is SGHRS and CDR2 is YFSETQ. This CDR3 has 15 residues. The ends lost 0 bases at V and 5 bases at J; junction bases unmatched: 7. CDR3 sequence (DNA): TGCGCCAGCAGCTTGGTAGCGGGTTCAGAGGAGACCCAGTACTTC. Its translation is CASSLVAGSEETQYF.

This clonotype has only a few counts. As DNA, the CDR3 is TGTGCCAGCAGCTTAGGAATGGCAGGCATTGGCTACACCTTC. As protein: CASSLGMAGIGYTF. This rearrangement joins TRBV7-9 to TRBJ1-2, with no clear D. Looked up from germline, CDR1 is SEHNR and CDR2 is FQNEAQ (reference sequence). The ends were cut back, 1 base at V and 7 bases at J, with 13 bases in the middle. The CDR3 runs to 14 residues.

This clonotype was found a few times. This sequence joins TRBV15 and TRBJ1-1; D is ambiguous. Deletions cut 0 bases from V and 6 bases from J, with 11 bases between. This CDR3 spans 14 amino acids. The germline V gene encodes CDR1 LNHNV and CDR2 YYDKDF (reference sequence). The CDR3 spells CATSREYWPSEAFF. The CDR3 bases are TGTGCCACCAGCAGAGAGTATTGGCCCTCTGAAGCTTTCTTT.

This clonotype has a single count. The chain uses TRBV20-1 and TRBJ2-5; D remains ambiguous. There are 13 residues in the CDR3. Germline-derived CDR1 and CDR2 are DFQATT and SNEGSKA (reference sequence). Trimming took 0 bases from V and 11 from J, leaving 16 bases between them. DNA for the CDR3: TGCAGTGCTAGAGATCTAGAAACGAATGAGCAGTACTTC. It is translated as CSARDLETNEQYF.